The T cell receptor beta chain under discussion was sequenced for a study of a mutant IDH1 vaccine in newly diagnosed glioma (dated by TCRdb to 2020 to 2023). As for the study more broadly: Across visits V03 through V10, patients got a total of eight vaccinations, given in weeks 1, 3, 5, 7, 11, 15, 19 and 23. Peripheral blood was drawn at six visits: V03 (baseline), V05, V07, V10, V12 and V13. Before enrollment, most patients had been given radiochemotherapy with temozolomide as standard therapy, while the rest had received either radiotherapy alone or temozolomide alone. Vaccination was initiated 4-6 weeks after radiotherapy alone, or concurrently with temozolomide cycles in the chemotherapy-containing groups. For exploratory analyses, about 25 treated patients had longitudinal TCRB deep sequencing done wherever samples were available. Of the 30 to 35 patients who were treated, about 60% were male and approximately 40% were female, and the mean age was about 40 years. The research as a whole found: Availability determined which PBMC samples were chosen for TCRB deep sequencing. According to the authors, sample limitations meant that analyses of patient blood samples could not be reproduced. Pseudoprogression seemed to be unrelated to changes in the top peripheral T cell clonotypes found by TCRB sequencing. Immune responses induced by the vaccine were seen in approximately 93% of patients across multiple MHC alleles.

Receptor libraries were prepared by the immunoSEQ multiplex PCR assay. Following the manufacturer's protocol, the hsTCRB Kit was used to amplify rearranged TCR beta chain sequences. TCRB libraries were sequenced on an Illumina MiSeq. Per the authors' processing: The proprietary platform of the kit vendor was used for demultiplexing, trimming and gene mapping. TCRdb retrieved this table from immuneACCESS and kept in-frame rearrangements only. Not all clones are present; in checked studies, unresolved V genes account for under half, and no reason is known for the remainder. The V and J calls and clone size are taken from that table; D and trimming were inferred from the DNA. The sample contains around 57,000 clones, approximately 89% of them found a single time. 1.9% of the sample is held by the ten biggest clonotypes. Trimming takes 1 base from V and 9 bases from J, and the germline ends sit 10 bases apart. The germline V gene supplies CDR1 LGHNA and CDR2 YNFKEQ. The cysteine opens and the phenylalanine closes a CDR3 of 13 amino acids. Only the CDR3 portion is preserved as DNA: 39 bases, with reading frame beginning at the first base.

About this clone: Its antigen is still unknown. One base away there is no much larger clone; base qualities are not given.

According to the study, the label for this sample's time point signals: week 11, during vaccination. A 20-mer mutant IDH1 peptide at 300 micrograms in Montanide made up each vaccine dose, which was injected subcutaneously together with topical imiquimod. Donors had newly diagnosed WHO grade 3 or 4 IDH1-mutant astrocytomas with loss of nuclear ATRX. The samples were drawn from NOA16, a multicentre, single-arm, open-label phase I trial in Germany that tested a mutant IDH1 peptide vaccine in humans for the first time. Genomic DNA for TCRB sequencing was extracted from EDTA blood using the DNeasy Blood and Tissue Kit.

The chain couples TRBV4-2 to TRBJ2-1; TRBD2 is a weak D gene call, 5 bases matching. The input for sequencing was PBMCs, taken from a glioma patient whose treatment included an IDH1 peptide vaccine. The clonotype was recovered from a man in his forties with glioma. The nucleotide sequence is given as TGTGCCAGCAGCCAAGCTTTAGGACTTGAGCAGTTCTTC. It is translated as CASSQALGLEQFF.